The 30 T cell receptor beta chains below all came from one sample that was sequenced in a study of T cells in Graves' hyperthyroidism and ophthalmopathy (dated by TCRdb to about 2019). Receptor amplification or capture employed multiplex PCR. The sequencer listed for this sample is Illumina HiSeq 2000. The TCR beta CDR3 regions were amplified from RNA transcripts. The first round of RT-PCR for the TCR CDR3 was performed with the HTBI primer set and the Qiagen OneStep RT-PCR kit. The public reads were reanalyzed by TCRdb: fastp trimming at Q25, MiXCR alignment, in-frame beta chains only. Rows matching on CDR3 protein sequence are summarized as one entry with the most common DNA and genes. Within this sample are a few hundred thousand distinct CDR3 sequences, with approximately 15% of them counted one time only. More than 4.5% of the sample is held by the ten biggest clonotypes. The sample consisted of blood. The receptors here all came from a woman aged 25 to 39 with Graves' hyperthyroidism that later progressed to Graves' ophthalmopathy.

This clonotype has a handful of counts. The chain has TRBV7-2 and TRBJ2-3, with a tentative D call TRBD2 (5 bases). The CDR3 has 16 residues. Germline V gene lookup returns CDR1 SGHTA and CDR2 FQGNSA. The V end was cut by 3 bases, the J end by 1 base, with 14 bases between. The chain's CDR3 is CASSFGGWSGTDTQYF. CDR3 DNA: TGTGCCAGCAGCTTTGGCGGGTGGAGTGGCACAGATACGCAGTATTTT.

This clonotype showed up many times. In nucleotides, the CDR3 is TGTGCCAGCAGTGAAGGCAGGGTCCACAATGAGCAGTTCTTC. Translated, it gives CASSEGRVHNEQFF. The chain is built from TRBV2 and TRBJ2-1, with D maybe TRBD1 (5 bases). Germline V gene data show CDR1 as SNHLY and CDR2 as FYNNEI. The CDR3 is 14 residues long. V was shortened by 1 base and J by 5 bases, with 9 bases between the two germline ends. Combining the CDR3 with reference TRBV2 and TRBJ2-1 gives the whole variable domain EPEVTQTPSHQVTQMGQEVILRCVPISNHLYFYWYRQILGQKVEFLVSFYNNEISEKSEIFDDQFSVERPDGSNFTLKIRSTKLEDSAMYFCASSEGRVHNEQFFGPGTRLTVL.

This clonotype was counted at least ten times. The V call is TRBV12-3 or TRBV12-4, the J call TRBJ2-7, with 7 bases fitting TRBD2. The CDR3 has 13 residues. The trim removed 5 bases at V and 5 bases at J, leaving 6 bases unmatched. The CDR3 DNA reads TGTGCCAGCAGTCGGGACTACATCCACGAGCAGTACTTC. This encodes CASSRDYIHEQYF.

The rearrangement joins TRBV28 to TRBJ2-7; D is uncertain. Germline V gene sequence: CDR1 MDHEN, CDR2 SYDVKM. V was trimmed by 6 bases and J by 2 bases, leaving 14 bases between them. There are 14 residues in the CDR3. CDR3 residues: CASSLKGSAYEQYF. CDR3 DNA sequence: TGTGCCAGCAGCTTGAAGGGCAGTGCCTACGAGCAGTACTTC. Using reference TRBV28 and TRBJ2-7 for the parts outside the CDR3, the full variable domain is DVKVTQSSRYLVKRTGEKVFLECVQDMDHENMFWYRQDPGLGLRLIYFSYDVKMKEKGDIPEGYSVSREKKERFSLILESASTNQTSMYLCASSLKGSAYEQYFGPGTRLTVT.

In its sample, this clonotype was seen a few times. The genes are TRBV5-1 and TRBJ2-1; weak D call: TRBD1 (7 bases). Germline lookup yields CDR1 SGHRS and CDR2 YFSETQ. The CDR3 totals 12 residues. V lost 4 bases and J 8 bases, leaving 10 bases between the germline ends. CDR3 coding DNA: TGCGCCAGCAGCCAGGGGGGAGATGAGCAGTTCTTC. Its translation: CASSQGGDEQFF.

This clonotype was counted at least ten times. The chain has TRBV6-1 and TRBJ1-2; D is uncertain. The CDR3 totals 14 residues. Deletions cut 8 bases from V and 1 base from J, with 14 bases between. Germline assignment: CDR1 MNHNS and CDR2 SASEGT. The CDR3 region is CASAASEVNYGYTF. CDR3 nucleotide sequence: TGTGCCAGCGCCGCCTCGGAGGTTAACTATGGCTACACCTTC.

This clonotype was observed at least ten times. This chain joins TRBV28 and TRBJ2-5; 8 bases are a match to TRBD1. Germline CDR1 is MDHEN and CDR2 is SYDVKM. V gave up 5 bases and J gave up 5 bases; unmatched junction bases: 10. The CDR3 runs to 15 residues. The CDR3 bases are TGTGCCAGCAGTCTCTCAGGGGGCGGATGGGAGACCCAGTACTTC. The encoded protein is CASSLSGGGWETQYF. Combining the CDR3 with reference TRBV28 and TRBJ2-5 gives the whole variable domain DVKVTQSSRYLVKRTGEKVFLECVQDMDHENMFWYRQDPGLGLRLIYFSYDVKMKEKGDIPEGYSVSREKKERFSLILESASTNQTSMYLCASSLSGGGWETQYFGPGTRLLVL.

This clonotype was observed many times. The chain recombines TRBV29-1 with TRBJ2-1, with TRBD2 matching over 11 bases. CDR1 is SQVTM, CDR2 ANQGSEA, per germline. This CDR3 has 14 amino acids. The V gene end was trimmed by 4 bases and the J gene end by 8 bases; junction bases not matched to a gene: 7. The CDR3 is CSVAVLAGVYEQFF. For the CDR3, the DNA is TGCAGCGTTGCAGTACTAGCGGGAGTCTATGAGCAGTTCTTC.

This chain joins TRBV27 and TRBJ2-7; TRBD1 aligns across 10 bases. This CDR3 has 16 residues. Germline-derived CDR1 and CDR2 are MNHEY and SMNVEV (reference sequence). Unmatched junction bases numbered 13, after V lost 5 bases and J lost 6 bases. As DNA, the CDR3 is TGTGCCAGCAGTCCCCCGACAGGGGGCGCGGGTCCCGAGCAGTACTTC. It specifies CASSPPTGGAGPEQYF.

This clonotype was counted ten times or more. The rearrangement joins TRBV12-3 or TRBV12-4 to TRBJ2-3, with TRBD2 matching 10 bases. This CDR3 has 20 residues. The V gene end was trimmed by 5 bases and the J gene end by 0 bases; junction bases not matched to a gene: 17. The CDR3 protein is CASSPPTSLAGALSTDTQYF. The CDR3 DNA sequence: TGTGCCAGCAGTCCACCTACGAGCCTAGCGGGAGCCCTAAGCACAGATACGCAGTATTTT.

This clonotype was counted many times. The chain combines TRBV19 with TRBJ1-2, with D possibly TRBD1 on 5 matching bases. The CDR3 contains 13 residues. Germline lookup yields CDR1 LNHDA and CDR2 SQIVND (reference sequence). Trimming stripped 3 bases from V and 4 bases from J, with 9 bases between. Here the CDR3 reads CASSIKGSYGYTF. As DNA, the CDR3 is TGTGCCAGTAGTATTAAGGGGAGCTATGGCTACACCTTC. The full variable domain, rest sourced from reference TRBV19 and TRBJ1-2, is DGGITQSPKYLFRKEGQNVTLSCEQNLNHDAMYWYRQDPGQGLRLIYYSQIVNDFQKGDIAEGYSVSREKKESFPLTVTSAQKNPTAFYLCASSIKGSYGYTFGSGTRLTVV.

This clonotype has just a few counts. The CDR3 is CASSQFRAGSYEQYF. CDR3 DNA sequence: TGCGCCAGCAGCCAATTCAGGGCCGGGTCCTACGAGCAGTACTTC. The chain has TRBV4-1 and TRBJ2-7; the D gene is possibly TRBD1 (5 bases). Trimming left V 2 bases short and J 1 base short, with 12 bases between. The CDR3 length is 15 residues. Looked up from germline, CDR1 is MGHRA and CDR2 is YSYEKL.

This clonotype occurred many times. The rearrangement links TRBV28 to TRBJ2-3; D is unclear. Trimming stripped 7 bases from V and 3 bases from J, with 14 bases between. This CDR3 spans 14 amino acids. Germline V lookup: CDR1 MDHEN, CDR2 SYDVKM. CDR3 loop: CASKFLGLTDTQYF. CDR3 nucleotides: TGTGCCAGCAAATTTCTAGGCCTTACAGATACGCAGTATTTT.

This clonotype was seen repeatedly, ten times or more. The chain employs TRBV5-5 and TRBJ1-6, with D maybe TRBD1 (6 bases). Trimming took 0 bases from V and 9 from J, leaving 13 bases between them. CDR1 and CDR2 (germline): SGHKS, YYEKEE (reference sequence). CDR3 size: 15 residues. The CDR3 here is CASSLAQGSSSPLHF. CDR3 sequence (DNA): TGTGCCAGCAGCTTGGCCCAGGGGTCCAGTTCACCCCTCCACTTT.

This clonotype was recorded many times. The chain uses TRBV3-1 and TRBJ1-1; D unresolved. Germline assignment: CDR1 LGHDT and CDR2 YNNKEL (reference sequence). Between the trimmed V and J ends, which lost 1 base and 4 bases, there was a span of 7 bases. The CDR3 covers 13 residues. The CDR3 reads CASSQVEGTEAFF. CDR3 nucleotides: TGTGCCAGCAGCCAAGTAGAGGGCACTGAAGCTTTCTTT.

This clonotype showed up many times. J is TRBJ2-5 and V is TRBV7-9, with TRBD2 matching over 7 bases. The germline V gene has CDR1 SEHNR and CDR2 FQNEAQ (reference sequence). V lost 5 bases and J lost 1; bases outside the gene matches: 16. The CDR3 runs 18 residues. The CDR3 loop reads CASSVTAREFPFQETQYF. CDR3 nucleotides: TGTGCCAGCAGCGTGACAGCGCGGGAGTTCCCTTTCCAAGAGACCCAGTACTTC.

The chain recombines TRBV20-1 with TRBJ2-2; D possibly corresponds to TRBD2 (5 bases). The CDR3 sequence is 13 residues long. The V and J ends lost 6 bases and 6 bases respectively, with 14 bases between them. Per germline, CDR1 DFQATT and CDR2 SNEGSKA (reference sequence). The CDR3 loop reads CSAPGTGPGELFF. The CDR3 coding sequence is TGCAGTGCACCGGGAACTGGTCCCGGGGAGCTGTTTTTT.

This clonotype was seen a handful of times. J is TRBJ1-2 and V is TRBV7-9; 9 bases are a match to TRBD1. The V and J ends lost 3 bases and 4 bases, in that order; junction bases with no gene match: 6. CDR1 and CDR2 (germline): SEHNR, FQNEAQ (reference sequence). The CDR3 covers 15 residues. Here the CDR3 DNA reads TGTGCCAGCAGCTTGGGGACAGGGTTCGGCTATGGCTACACCTTC. It translates to CASSLGTGFGYGYTF.

Ten or more counts support this clonotype. The V call is TRBV27, the J call TRBJ2-7; no clear D gene. Trimming took off 6 bases at V and 5 bases at J, with 8 bases between the two ends. Germline CDR1 reads MNHEY; CDR2 reads SMNVEV (reference sequence). The CDR3 length is 11 residues. For the CDR3, the DNA is TGTGCCAGCAGCCGAGGCCACGAGCAGTACTTC. Protein: CASSRGHEQYF.

This clonotype was recorded many times. This chain links TRBV3-1 with TRBJ1-1; D remains ambiguous. The CDR3 extends over 14 amino acids. Germline assignment: CDR1 LGHDT and CDR2 YNNKEL (reference sequence). With 1 base removed from V and 2 bases from J, the gap between germline ends came to 8 bases. CDR3 nucleotide sequence: TGTGCCAGCAGCCAAGGTGGAACCAACACTGAAGCTTTCTTT. Its protein product is CASSQGGTNTEAFF.

The rearrangement links TRBV10-1 to TRBJ2-5, with a weak D call TRBD2 (5 bases). V was clipped by 0 bases and J by 7 bases, with 9 bases between them. The CDR3 has 13 residues. CDR1 is WNHNN, CDR2 SYGVQD, per germline (reference sequence). CDR3 protein: CASSESTRGTQYF. The CDR3 bases are TGCGCCAGCAGTGAGTCGACTCGGGGGACCCAGTACTTC.

This clonotype was observed at least ten times. The chain links TRBV28 to TRBJ2-1; no firm D call. Per the germline V gene, CDR1 is MDHEN and CDR2 is SYDVKM. CDR3 length: 13 amino acids. V was cut by 4 bases and J by 2 bases, with 6 bases left in between. The DNA for the CDR3 is TGTGCCAGCAGTTCCCGCACCTACAATGAGCAGTTCTTC. It is translated as CASSSRTYNEQFF. Based on the CDR3 plus reference TRBV28 and TRBJ2-1, the full variable domain is DVKVTQSSRYLVKRTGEKVFLECVQDMDHENMFWYRQDPGLGLRLIYFSYDVKMKEKGDIPEGYSVSREKKERFSLILESASTNQTSMYLCASSSRTYNEQFFGPGTRLTVL.

The chain has TRBV7-9 and TRBJ2-7, with D possibly matching TRBD1 (5 bases). CDR1 SEHNR and CDR2 FQNEAQ come from the germline V gene (reference sequence). Trimming took off 5 bases at V and 5 bases at J, with 16 bases between the two ends. This CDR3 has 14 residues. The CDR3 DNA reads as TGTGCCAGCAGCCTGGACAAGGGGATCCACGAGCAGTACTTC. This gives the protein CASSLDKGIHEQYF.

The chain couples TRBV13 to TRBJ2-1, with D possibly being TRBD1 (7 bases). The germline V gene encodes CDR1 PRHDT and CDR2 FYEKMQ (reference sequence). The CDR3 has 19 amino acids. Trimming left V 4 bases short and J 3 bases short, with 25 bases between. The CDR3 DNA is TGTGCCAGCAGCTCCCCAAATCCAGGGGGAGGTCATATCTACAATGAGCAGTTCTTC. It translates to CASSSPNPGGGHIYNEQFF.

A single count supports this clonotype. One junction end does not reproduce the germline sequence, and a read error may be involved. This rearrangement joins TRBV7-2 to TRBJ2-1; D gene ambiguous. The CDR3 loop spans 12 amino acids. In germline, CDR1 is SGHTA, CDR2 FQGNSA. The DNA of the CDR3 is TGTGCCAGCAGCTTAGCCTACAATGCGCAGTTCTTC. Translating it yields CASSLAYNAQFF.

This clonotype was counted at least ten times. In nucleotides, the CDR3 is TGTGCCAGCAGCTTAGGCGGGATGCTGAATCAGCCCCAGCATTTT. It codes for CASSLGGMLNQPQHF. The chain uses TRBV7-2 and TRBJ1-5, with unresolved D. V was cut by 1 base and J by 4 bases, with 11 bases left in between. This CDR3 comprises 15 residues. In germline, CDR1 is SGHTA, CDR2 FQGNSA.

This clonotype was picked up many times. The chain uses TRBV20-1 and TRBJ1-2; the D gene is possibly TRBD1 (5 bases). Germline CDR1 and CDR2: DFQATT and SNEGSKA (reference sequence). The V gene lost 0 bases and the J gene lost 2 bases, with 16 bases spanning the gap. This CDR3 is built from 16 residues. The CDR3 here is CSARDFGQGENYGYTF. The CDR3, as DNA: TGCAGTGCTAGAGATTTTGGGCAGGGAGAGAACTATGGCTACACCTTC.

This clonotype was seen repeatedly, ten times or more. V is TRBV30 and J is TRBJ2-3; 9 nucleotides agree with TRBD2. Per the germline V gene, CDR1 is GTSNPN and CDR2 is SVGIG (reference sequence). The CDR3 is made up of 15 amino acids. V shed 2 bases and J 7 bases; nucleotides not matched to a gene: 10. CDR3 sequence reads: CAWSPSATSGNTQYF. CDR3 sequence (DNA): TGTGCCTGGAGTCCCTCGGCGACTAGCGGAAATACGCAGTATTTT. Supplemented by reference TRBV30 and TRBJ2-3, the full variable domain reads SQTIHQWPATLVQPVGSPLSLECTVEGTSNPNLYWYRQAAGRGLQLLFYSVGIGQISSEVPQNLSASRPQDRQFILSSKKLLLSDSGFYLCAWSPSATSGNTQYFGPGTRLTVL.

The rearrangement links TRBV6-1 to TRBJ2-5, with D maybe TRBD2 (6 bases). The CDR3 consists of 13 residues. CDR1 and CDR2 (germline): MNHNS, SASEGT. V was trimmed by 6 bases and J by 4 bases, leaving 12 bases between them. CDR3 region: CASSHGGVETQYF. CDR3 nucleotide sequence: TGTGCCAGCAGCCATGGAGGGGTAGAGACCCAGTACTTC.

The genes are TRBV12-3 or TRBV12-4 and TRBJ1-5, with 10 bases that match TRBD1. The V segment lost 3 bases and the J segment 3 bases; nucleotides outside the gene matches: 8. This CDR3 region has 17 residues. This CDR3 reads CASSLVWTGGFNQPQHF. CDR3 DNA: TGTGCCAGCAGTTTGGTTTGGACAGGGGGGTTCAATCAGCCCCAGCATTTT.